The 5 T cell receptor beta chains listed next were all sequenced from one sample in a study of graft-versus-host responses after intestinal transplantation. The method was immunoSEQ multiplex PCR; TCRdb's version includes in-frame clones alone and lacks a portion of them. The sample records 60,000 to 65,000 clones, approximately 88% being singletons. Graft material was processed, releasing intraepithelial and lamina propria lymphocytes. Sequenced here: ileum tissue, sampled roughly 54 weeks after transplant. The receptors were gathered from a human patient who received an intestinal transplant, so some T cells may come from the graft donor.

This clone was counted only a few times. The CDR3 is CASSTGGHEQYF. The DNA of the CDR3 is TGTGCCAGCAGCACAGGGGGCCACGAGCAGTACTTC. The V and J genes are TRBV11-2 and TRBJ2-7; 9 positions match TRBD1. Looked up from germline, CDR1 is SGHAT and CDR2 is FQNNGV. This CDR3 is 12 amino acids long. The V gene end was trimmed by 5 bases and the J gene end by 5 bases; junction bases not matched to a gene: 1.

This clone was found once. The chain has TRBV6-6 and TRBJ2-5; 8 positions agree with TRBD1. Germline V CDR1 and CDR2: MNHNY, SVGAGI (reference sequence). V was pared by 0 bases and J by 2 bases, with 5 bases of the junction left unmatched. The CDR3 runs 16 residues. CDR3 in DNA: TGTGCCAGCAGTTACTCCGGACAGGGAACACAAGAGACCCAGTACTTC. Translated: CASSYSGQGTQETQYF.

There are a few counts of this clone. The CDR3 protein is CASSYGGPSAYEQYF. For the CDR3, the DNA is TGTGCCAGCAGTTACGGAGGGCCCTCCGCCTACGAGCAGTACTTC. The chain couples TRBV6-5 to TRBJ2-7; maybe TRBD2 (6 bases). Trimming stripped 2 bases from V and 2 bases from J, with 13 bases between. Germline CDR1 is MNHEY and CDR2 is SVGAGI. The length of the CDR3 is 15 residues.

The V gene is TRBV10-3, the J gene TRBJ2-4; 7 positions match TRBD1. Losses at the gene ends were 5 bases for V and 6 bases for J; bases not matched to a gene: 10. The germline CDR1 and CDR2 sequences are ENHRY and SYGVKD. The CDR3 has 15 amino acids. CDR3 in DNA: TGTGCCATCAGTCCGGGACAGCTCGATAGAAACATTCAGTACTTC. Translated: CAISPGQLDRNIQYF.

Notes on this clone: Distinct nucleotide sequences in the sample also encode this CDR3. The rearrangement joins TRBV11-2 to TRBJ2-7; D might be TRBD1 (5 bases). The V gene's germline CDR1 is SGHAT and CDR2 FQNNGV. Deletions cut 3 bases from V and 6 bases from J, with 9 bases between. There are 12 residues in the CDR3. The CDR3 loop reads CASSFPGSEQYF. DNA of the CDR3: TGTGCCAGCAGCTTTCCAGGGTCCGAGCAGTACTTC.